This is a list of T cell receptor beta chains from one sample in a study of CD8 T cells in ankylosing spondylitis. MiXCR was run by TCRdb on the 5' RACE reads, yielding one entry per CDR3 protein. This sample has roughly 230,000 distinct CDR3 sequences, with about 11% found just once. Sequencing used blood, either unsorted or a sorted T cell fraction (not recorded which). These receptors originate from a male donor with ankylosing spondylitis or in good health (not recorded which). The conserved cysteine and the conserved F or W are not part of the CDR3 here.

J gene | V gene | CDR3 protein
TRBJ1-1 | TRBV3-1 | ASSQVGARTEAF
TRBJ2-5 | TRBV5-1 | ASSLEGGGAVETQY
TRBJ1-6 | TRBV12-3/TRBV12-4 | ASSDGTNNSPLH
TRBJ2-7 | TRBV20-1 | SARGMDRGLNEQY
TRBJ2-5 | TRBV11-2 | ASSSAPGGWKETQY
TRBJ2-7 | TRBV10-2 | ASNHIARYEQY
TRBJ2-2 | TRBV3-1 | ASRQDLNTGELF
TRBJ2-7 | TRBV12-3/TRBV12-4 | ASSFGGMGVEQY
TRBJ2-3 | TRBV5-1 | ASSLRAGISDTQY
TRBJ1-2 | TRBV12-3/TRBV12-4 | ASIPGQARNYGYT
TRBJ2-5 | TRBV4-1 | ASSQASETQY
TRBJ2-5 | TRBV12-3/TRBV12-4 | ASSSNRAQETQY
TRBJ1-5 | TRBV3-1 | ASSQTPGGALNQPQH
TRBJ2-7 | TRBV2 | ASSTDGGNFSYEQY
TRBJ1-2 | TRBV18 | ASSLVPGQETRDYGYT
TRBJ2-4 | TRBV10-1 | ATPGGAPVEAKNIQY
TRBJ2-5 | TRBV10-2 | ASSPRTEKETQY
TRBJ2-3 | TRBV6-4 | ASRAGTGDTDTQY
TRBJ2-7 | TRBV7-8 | ASSLLGVEGEGYEQY